Listed below are T cell receptor beta chains from one sample, sequenced in a study of T cell responses to AZD1222 COVID-19 vaccine. Sequencing used immunoSEQ multiplex PCR; TCRdb keeps in-frame clones, though not all of them. Here the sample spans some 150,000 clones, around 94% being singletons. The material was peripheral blood, obtained on day 0 of AZD1222 vaccination. These receptors came from an adult in good health. Each CDR3 is given with its conserved first and last residue. A D gene is named only where the DNA matches it firmly. Rows give clone size only sometimes, using once, few, many, or a class for an expanded clone.

J gene: TRBJ1-2; V gene: TRBV5-6; D gene: TRBD1; clone size: once; CDR3 length: 15; CDR3 DNA: TGTGCCAGCAGCGCCGACAGGGGGCCTGGCTATGGCTACACCTTC; CDR3 protein: CASSADRGPGYGYTF
J gene: TRBJ1-2; V gene: TRBV7-9; D gene: TRBD1; clone size: .; CDR3 length: 16; CDR3 DNA: TGTGCCAGCAGCCCGCCCACGGGTGACAGGGGCGTTGGCTACACCTTC; CDR3 protein: CASSPPTGDRGVGYTF
J gene: TRBJ2-5; V gene: TRBV6-5; D gene: TRBD2; clone size: .; CDR3 length: 14; CDR3 DNA: TGTGCCACCTCAAGCGGGAGGGCCCTGGGGACCCAGTACTTC; CDR3 protein: CATSSGRALGTQYF
J gene: TRBJ1-2; V gene: TRBV2; D gene: .; clone size: .; CDR3 length: 15; CDR3 DNA: TGTGCCAGCAGTGAACTGACCGCGCACCAGGTTGGCTACACCTTC; CDR3 protein: CASSELTAHQVGYTF
J gene: TRBJ2-1; V gene: TRBV25-1; D gene: TRBD1; clone size: .; CDR3 length: 16; CDR3 DNA: TGTGCCAGCAGTGAGGAAGGACAGGTAGGAGGTAGTGAGCAGTTCTTC; CDR3 protein: CASSEEGQVGGSEQFF
J gene: TRBJ2-3; V gene: TRBV4-2; D gene: .; clone size: .; CDR3 length: 13; CDR3 DNA: TGTGCCAGCAGCCAAGATCCCACAGATACGCAGTATTTT; CDR3 protein: CASSQDPTDTQYF
J gene: TRBJ1-6; V gene: TRBV10-3; D gene: TRBD1; clone size: few; CDR3 length: 16; CDR3 DNA: TGTGCCATCAGTGAGTCGGAGGGGGCGGCAAATTCACCCCTCCACTTT; CDR3 protein: CAISESEGAANSPLHF
J gene: TRBJ1-1; V gene: TRBV15; D gene: TRBD1; clone size: .; CDR3 length: 14; CDR3 DNA: TGTGCCACCAGCAGAGATCAGGGGGCGACTGAAGCTTTCTTT; CDR3 protein: CATSRDQGATEAFF
J gene: TRBJ1-4; V gene: TRBV27; D gene: .; clone size: .; CDR3 length: 13; CDR3 DNA: TGTGCCAGCAGTTCCTTGATAAATGAAAAACTGTTTTTT; CDR3 protein: CASSSLINEKLFF
J gene: TRBJ2-5; V gene: TRBV27; D gene: .; clone size: .; CDR3 length: 14; CDR3 DNA: TGTGCCAGCAGTTTTGGATGGGGACAAGAGACCCAGTACTTC; CDR3 protein: CASSFGWGQETQYF
J gene: TRBJ2-1; V gene: TRBV9; D gene: .; clone size: .; CDR3 length: 16; CDR3 DNA: TGTGCCAGCAGCGTCGGAGGGTCGGGGGCTGACAATGAGCAGTTCTTC; CDR3 protein: CASSVGGSGADNEQFF
J gene: TRBJ2-5; V gene: TRBV5-4; D gene: TRBD2; clone size: few; CDR3 length: 15; CDR3 DNA: TGTGCCAGCAGCACGCGACTAGCGGGACTGGAGACCCAGTACTTC; CDR3 protein: CASSTRLAGLETQYF
J gene: TRBJ1-2; V gene: TRBV5-1; D gene: .; clone size: .; CDR3 length: 15; CDR3 DNA: TGCGCCAGCAGCTTGGGACAGGTCGTGAACTATGGCTACACCTTC; CDR3 protein: CASSLGQVVNYGYTF
J gene: TRBJ1-6; V gene: TRBV4-1; D gene: TRBD1; clone size: once; CDR3 length: 17; CDR3 DNA: TGCGCCAGCAGCCAAGAAGGGGCCCGAAACAGGGGATCACCCCTCCACTTT; CDR3 protein: CASSQEGARNRGSPLHF
J gene: TRBJ2-1; V gene: TRBV7-2; D gene: TRBD2; clone size: .; CDR3 length: 15; CDR3 DNA: TGTGCCAGCATCCAGGGACTAGCGGATTACAATGAGCAGTTCTTC; CDR3 protein: CASIQGLADYNEQFF
J gene: TRBJ1-1; V gene: TRBV4-1; D gene: TRBD1; clone size: once; CDR3 length: 16; CDR3 DNA: TGCGCCAGCAGCCTAAGTGCCGGGACAGGGAACACTGAAGCTTTCTTT; CDR3 protein: CASSLSAGTGNTEAFF
J gene: TRBJ1-1; V gene: TRBV19; D gene: .; clone size: .; CDR3 length: 16; CDR3 DNA: TGTGCCAGTAGTATACCCACTTTAGGTCGGAACACTGAAGCTTTCTTT; CDR3 protein: CASSIPTLGRNTEAFF
J gene: TRBJ2-1; V gene: TRBV4-1; D gene: TRBD2; clone size: .; CDR3 length: 18; CDR3 DNA: TGCGCCAGCAGCCATGGACTAGCGGGGGGGAGCTCCTACAATGAGCAGTTCTTC; CDR3 protein: CASSHGLAGGSSYNEQFF
J gene: TRBJ1-2; V gene: TRBV5-1; D gene: TRBD1; clone size: .; CDR3 length: 13; CDR3 DNA: TGCGCCAGCAGCTTTGACAGGGGCTATGGCTACACCTTC; CDR3 protein: CASSFDRGYGYTF
J gene: TRBJ1-3; V gene: TRBV5-4; D gene: .; clone size: .; CDR3 length: 15; CDR3 DNA: TGTGCCAGCAGCTTTGAGCCCACAGGTCGAAACACCATATATTTT; CDR3 protein: CASSFEPTGRNTIYF
J gene: TRBJ1-2; V gene: TRBV4-3; D gene: .; clone size: .; CDR3 length: 19; CDR3 DNA: TGCGCCAGCAGCCAAGATCCTTCGGGACACGGCTCCGTTATCTATGGCTACACCTTC; CDR3 protein: CASSQDPSGHGSVIYGYTF
J gene: TRBJ1-1; V gene: TRBV4-1; D gene: .; clone size: few; CDR3 length: 15; CDR3 DNA: TGCGCCAGCAGCCAGCAGGCGAAACAGAACACTGAAGCTTTCTTT; CDR3 protein: CASSQQAKQNTEAFF
J gene: TRBJ1-1; V gene: TRBV7-8; D gene: .; clone size: .; CDR3 length: 13; CDR3 DNA: TGTGCCAGCAGGACAGGCCTGAACACTGAAGCTTTCTTT; CDR3 protein: CASRTGLNTEAFF
J gene: TRBJ1-4; V gene: TRBV28; D gene: .; clone size: .; CDR3 length: 12; CDR3 DNA: TGTGCCACCTCGTTGGGGGGCGAAAAACTGTTTTTT; CDR3 protein: CATSLGGEKLFF
J gene: TRBJ2-1; V gene: TRBV7-9; D gene: TRBD2; clone size: .; CDR3 length: 19; CDR3 DNA: TGTGCCAGCAGCTTAGAGCCCACAAACCTAGCGGGAGAAGTGAATGAGCAGTTCTTC; CDR3 protein: CASSLEPTNLAGEVNEQFF
J gene: TRBJ2-1; V gene: TRBV7-9; D gene: TRBD2; clone size: .; CDR3 length: 18; CDR3 DNA: TGTGCCAGCAGCTTAACGTCCCTAGCGGGGGCCCTATACAATGAGCAGTTCTTC; CDR3 protein: CASSLTSLAGALYNEQFF
J gene: TRBJ1-2; V gene: TRBV6-6; D gene: .; clone size: .; CDR3 length: 16; CDR3 DNA: TGTGCCAGCAGTTACTCGATCGCCACAGTAAACTATGGCTACACCTTC; CDR3 protein: CASSYSIATVNYGYTF
J gene: TRBJ1-5; V gene: TRBV7-6; D gene: .; clone size: .; CDR3 length: 15; CDR3 DNA: TGTGCCAGCAGCCCTCTGGGCGAGACCAATCAGCCCCAGCATTTT; CDR3 protein: CASSPLGETNQPQHF
J gene: TRBJ1-2; V gene: TRBV7-9; D gene: .; clone size: .; CDR3 length: 14; CDR3 DNA: TGTGCCAGCAGCCTAGGAGGGGGAGGCAATGGCTACACCTTC; CDR3 protein: CASSLGGGGNGYTF
J gene: TRBJ2-5; V gene: TRBV24-1; D gene: TRBD1; clone size: .; CDR3 length: 13; CDR3 DNA: TGTGCCACCAGTGATTTGTGGACAGGGACCCAGTACTTC; CDR3 protein: CATSDLWTGTQYF
J gene: TRBJ1-1; V gene: TRBV5-1; D gene: .; clone size: few; CDR3 length: 15; CDR3 DNA: TGCGCCAGCAGCACAAATACAGGCCGGGACACTGAAGCTTTCTTT; CDR3 protein: CASSTNTGRDTEAFF
J gene: TRBJ1-1; V gene: TRBV10-2; D gene: .; clone size: .; CDR3 length: 16; CDR3 DNA: TGCGCCACCAGGGACTCGCAGCGAACGAAAAACACTGAAGCTTTCTTT; CDR3 protein: CATRDSQRTKNTEAFF
J gene: TRBJ1-3; V gene: TRBV12-3/TRBV12-4; D gene: .; clone size: .; CDR3 length: 13; CDR3 DNA: TGTGCCAGCAGGCCCTCTGGGGGAAACACCATATATTTT; CDR3 protein: CASRPSGGNTIYF
J gene: TRBJ2-2; V gene: TRBV2; D gene: TRBD2; clone size: .; CDR3 length: 15; CDR3 DNA: TGTGCCAGCAGCGAACTAGCGGGAGGGGTCGGGGAGCTGTTTTTT; CDR3 protein: CASSELAGGVGELFF
J gene: TRBJ1-1; V gene: TRBV19; D gene: .; clone size: .; CDR3 length: 12; CDR3 DNA: TGTGCCAGCAACAGGAGAAACTATGAAGCTTTCTTT; CDR3 protein: CASNRRNYEAFF
J gene: TRBJ2-1; V gene: TRBV5-1; D gene: TRBD2; clone size: .; CDR3 length: 16; CDR3 DNA: TGCGCCAGCAGTAAGCTAGCGGGAGGTTCGGACAATGAGCAGTTCTTC; CDR3 protein: CASSKLAGGSDNEQFF
J gene: TRBJ1-1; V gene: TRBV19; D gene: .; clone size: .; CDR3 length: 15; CDR3 DNA: TGTGCCAGTAGTTCCCCCGGGGCGATAAGGACTGAAGCTTTCTTT; CDR3 protein: CASSSPGAIRTEAFF
J gene: TRBJ2-3; V gene: TRBV28; D gene: TRBD2; clone size: .; CDR3 length: 18; CDR3 DNA: TGTGCCAGCAGTCCAACGGCGGGGGGGCCTTTACGCGCAGATACGCAGTATTTT; CDR3 protein: CASSPTAGGPLRADTQYF
J gene: TRBJ2-3; V gene: TRBV9; D gene: .; clone size: .; CDR3 length: 18; CDR3 DNA: TGTGCCAGCAGCCCCGCCAGCTTACAGGGCGAGCCCACAGATACGCAGTATTTT; CDR3 protein: CASSPASLQGEPTDTQYF
J gene: TRBJ1-4; V gene: TRBV7-9; D gene: .; clone size: .; CDR3 length: 14; CDR3 DNA: TGTGCCAGCAGCTACGGGCTGCCTAATGAAAAACTGTTTTTT; CDR3 protein: CASSYGLPNEKLFF
J gene: TRBJ1-3; V gene: TRBV29-1; D gene: .; clone size: once; CDR3 length: 16; CDR3 DNA: TGCAGCGTTGAAGAACGAGGGGGGATTTTGGGAAACACCATATATTTT; CDR3 protein: CSVEERGGILGNTIYF